Below are 18 T cell receptor beta chains sequenced from a single sample in a study of T-cell reconstitution after alpha-beta-depleted transplantation in children. Preparation of the TCRbeta library involved a method that used unique molecular identifiers. TCRdb re-called the PCR reads with MiXCR, one entry per CDR3 protein. Here the sample spans hundreds of thousands of distinct CDR3 sequences, around a sixth being singletons. The sample in question was PBMCs from the stem cell graft donor, obtained from the stem cell graft. These receptors were taken from a human donor who donated a stem cell graft to a child with acute myeloid leukemia.

The table lists this clonotype with a few counts. The chain uses TRBV7-2 and TRBJ2-2; D tentatively reads TRBD1 or TRBD2 (5 bases each). Per germline, CDR1 SGHTA and CDR2 FQGNSA. Trimming took off 0 bases at V and 2 bases at J, with 16 bases between the two ends. The CDR3 extends over 18 amino acids. CDR3 sequence reads: CASSLATGRRRNTGELFF. The CDR3 DNA is TGTGCCAGCAGCTTAGCCACGGGACGGAGGAGAAACACCGGGGAGCTGTTTTTT.

Ten or more counts support this clonotype. The V and J genes are TRBV4-3 and TRBJ2-7; either TRBD1 or TRBD2 may fit D (5 bases each). Germline CDR1 and CDR2: LGHNA and YSLEER. The V end was cut by 0 bases, the J end by 2 bases, with 17 bases between. The length of the CDR3 is 17 residues. The CDR3 here is CASSQDRGVVSAYEQYF. CDR3 nucleotides: TGCGCCAGCAGCCAAGATAGAGGGGTTGTGTCGGCCTACGAGCAGTACTTC.

In this sample, this clonotype turned up a few times. The chain combines TRBV10-3 with TRBJ2-3; D might be TRBD1 (6 bases). The CDR3 covers 14 residues. V lost 5 bases to trimming and J lost 9 bases, with 18 bases between them. The germline V gene has CDR1 ENHRY and CDR2 SYGVKD. CDR3 region: CAISPQGLLGTQYF. DNA for the CDR3: TGTGCCATCAGTCCTCAGGGGCTCCTCGGAACGCAGTATTTT.

This clonotype was seen ten or more times. J is TRBJ2-6 and V is TRBV6-1, with 9 bases matching TRBD1. The CDR3 is 16 residues long. From germline, CDR1 is MNHNS and CDR2 SASEGT. V was clipped by 8 bases and J by 2 bases; unmatched bases: 7. CDR3 region: CASRDRVSPGANVLTF. In DNA form, the CDR3 reads TGTGCCAGCCGGGACAGGGTATCACCTGGGGCCAACGTCCTGACTTTC.

This clonotype was seen only a few times. The chain uses TRBV28 and TRBJ1-2, with 10 bases that match TRBD1. CDR1 is MDHEN and CDR2 is SYDVKM in the germline V gene. This CDR3 region has 13 residues. V lost 7 bases and J lost 13; bases outside the gene matches: 12. CDR3 DNA sequence: TGTGCCAGCAATCGTGGGGACAGGGGTTCTAGCACCTTC. Translated, it gives CASNRGDRGSSTF.

This clonotype was detected ten times or more. This CDR3 is CASSLVADNTGELFF. In nucleotides, the CDR3 is TGTGCCAGCAGCTTGGTGGCGGACAACACCGGGGAGCTGTTTTTT. The V call is TRBV5-6, the J call TRBJ2-2; D remains ambiguous. V lost 0 bases and J 2 bases, leaving 8 bases between the germline ends. The CDR3 is made up of 15 amino acids. The V gene's germline CDR1 is SGHDT and CDR2 YYEEEE.

This clonotype was seen more than once but under ten times. The rearrangement uses TRBV20-1 and TRBJ1-1; D ambiguous. The CDR3 consists of 13 residues. CDR1 DFQATT and CDR2 SNEGSKA come from the germline V gene (reference sequence). CDR3: CRAGRAEDTEAFF. The CDR3 DNA reads as TGCAGAGCCGGACGGGCGGAGGACACTGAAGCTTTCTTT.

This chain joins TRBV14 and TRBJ2-1; D call uncertain. Per germline, CDR1 SGHDN and CDR2 FVKESK. Between the trimmed V and J ends, which lost 0 bases and 6 bases, there was a span of 9 bases. The CDR3 is 14 amino acids. The DNA for the CDR3 is TGTGCCAGCAGCCAAGATCTTACTTTCAATGAGCAGTTCTTC. It codes for CASSQDLTFNEQFF.

This chain joins TRBV5-1 and TRBJ2-2, with a weak D call TRBD1 (6 bases). The CDR3 covers 15 residues. Trimming cost V 6 bases and J 0 bases, with 12 bases left between them. CDR1 and CDR2 from the germline V gene are SGHRS and YFSETQ. The CDR3 nucleotides are TGCGCCAGCACCTGGACAGACCCGAACACCGGGGAGCTGTTTTTT. This codes for CASTWTDPNTGELFF.

In this sample, this clonotype turned up a few times. The chain is built from TRBV6-5 and TRBJ2-7; D is ambiguous. In germline, CDR1 is MNHEY, CDR2 SVGAGI. V was cut by 0 bases and J by 2 bases, with 8 bases left in between. This CDR3 comprises 14 residues. The chain's CDR3 is CASSYSQFPYEQYF. DNA of the CDR3: TGTGCCAGCAGTTACTCTCAATTCCCCTACGAGCAGTACTTC.

The rearrangement links TRBV7-2 to TRBJ1-5, with D hard to call. Germline values: CDR1 SGHTA, CDR2 FQGNSA. The CDR3 spans 15 residues. The V gene lost 3 bases and the J gene lost 2 bases, with 11 bases spanning the gap. DNA for the CDR3: TGTGCCAGCAGCTTCACCGCCCTGGGCAATCAGCCCCAGCATTTT. Its protein is CASSFTALGNQPQHF.

The V and J genes are TRBV6-2 or TRBV6-3 and TRBJ1-1; maybe TRBD1 (5 bases). Trimming removed 2 bases at V and 0 bases at J, with 10 bases between. The germline V gene encodes CDR1 MNHEY and CDR2 SVGEGT. The CDR3 sequence is 15 residues long. CDR3 sequence: CASSYRGPMNTEAFF. CDR3 DNA sequence: TGTGCCAGCAGTTACAGGGGACCCATGAACACTGAAGCTTTCTTT.

This chain links TRBV5-1 with TRBJ2-5; D possibly corresponds to TRBD2 (6 bases). Trimming took off 2 bases at V and 2 bases at J, with 16 bases between the two ends. Germline loops: CDR1 SGHRS, CDR2 YFSETQ. The CDR3 is 16 residues long. CDR3 sequence reads: CASSLRLAVTQETQYF. CDR3 in DNA: TGCGCCAGCAGCTTAAGGTTAGCGGTAACGCAAGAGACCCAGTACTTC.

This clonotype was found many times. The gene calls are TRBV7-2 and TRBJ2-1, with 12 bases lining up with TRBD2. The CDR3 has 15 amino acids. V lost 5 bases and J lost 9; bases outside the gene matches: 8. Germline CDR1 reads SGHTA; CDR2 reads FQGNSA. CDR3 coding DNA: TGTGCCAGCAGCCCCGGACTAGCGGGGAATGCTGAGCAGTTCTTC. Translating gives CASSPGLAGNAEQFF.

V gene TRBV4-1 combines with J gene TRBJ2-7, with TRBD2 as a possible D gene (6 bases). CDR3 size: 18 residues. Per germline, CDR1 MGHRA and CDR2 YSYEKL. The V and J ends lost 1 base and 0 bases respectively, with 19 bases between them. The DNA for the CDR3 is TGCGCCAGCAGCCAAGCTATTTGTAGGGACTGGAGCTCCTACGAGCAGTACGTC. Translating it yields CASSQAICRDWSSYEQYV.

This clonotype has a handful of counts. The chain carries TRBV10-3 and TRBJ2-7, with a weak D call TRBD1 (6 bases). Germline V gene lookup returns CDR1 ENHRY and CDR2 SYGVKD. There are 14 residues in the CDR3. V gave up 11 bases and J gave up 3 bases, with 20 bases separating them. The CDR3 is CAVGLGTLFYEQYF. The CDR3 region has the DNA TGTGCCGTGGGGTTGGGGACACTCTTCTACGAGCAGTACTTC.

In DNA form, the CDR3 reads TGTGCCAGCAGCTTCGAGACAGGATCAGGGGAGACCCAGTACTTC. This encodes CASSFETGSGETQYF. V and J are TRBV3-1 and TRBJ2-5; D might be TRBD1 (6 bases). This CDR3 spans 15 amino acids. CDR1 and CDR2 from the germline V gene are LGHDT and YNNKEL (reference sequence). The germline V and J ends were trimmed by 5 bases and 5 bases, with 18 bases remaining between them.

This clonotype has a count of ten or more. The genes are TRBV20-1 and TRBJ1-5; 7 bases agree with TRBD1. The CDR3 loop spans 14 amino acids. The V gene's germline CDR1 is DFQATT and CDR2 SNEGSKA (reference sequence). The junction had 8 bases not matched to a gene; V was cut back by 6 bases and J by 3 bases. DNA for the CDR3: TGCAGTGCCAGGGACAGCCGATTCAATCAGCCCCAGCATTTT. It translates to CSARDSRFNQPQHF.